Listed below are T cell receptor beta chains from one sample, sequenced in a study of cytomegalovirus exposure and HLA in healthy donors. TCRdb's table, derived via immunoSEQ multiplex PCR, lists solely in-frame clones and lacks some. The sample holds fewer than 45,000 clones, roughly 69% seen once. The sequenced material came from PBMCs. All receptors come from a woman in her 30s in good health and CMV-seronegative. The CDR3 runs from the conserved cysteine through the conserved F or W. A D gene is named only where the DNA matches it firmly. Clone size appears in some rows only: once, few, many, or a class for an expanded clone.

cdr3_nt cdr3_aa clone_size cdr3_length d_call j_call v_call
TGCAGCGTTGGAGCCACGGTAACCTCTAACTATGGCTACACCTTC CSVGATVTSNYGYTF once 15 NA TRBJ1-2 TRBV29-1
TGTGCCAGCTTGCTCAGCGGGGGGGAGAACACCGGGGAGCTGTTTTTT CASLLSGGENTGELFF NA 16 TRBD2 TRBJ2-2 TRBV2
TGTGCCAGCAGTTACTCGAAGCAGGGCTATTCACCCCTCCACTTT CASSYSKQGYSPLHF NA 15 NA TRBJ1-6 TRBV6-5
TGTGCCAGCAGCTTATCTGACAACTCGGCCTACGAGCAGTACTTC CASSLSDNSAYEQYF NA 15 NA TRBJ2-7 TRBV11-2
TGCGCCAGCAGCTTACTTGCGCTAAGCTCCTACGAGCAGTACTTC CASSLLALSSYEQYF NA 15 NA TRBJ2-7 TRBV5-1
TGTGCCAGCAGCCAAGAGTGGGGACTACAAGAGACCCAGTACTTC CASSQEWGLQETQYF NA 15 TRBD2 TRBJ2-5 TRBV4-2
TGTGCCAGCAGTCCAGACTTGGACACTGAAGCTTTCTTT CASSPDLDTEAFF NA 13 NA TRBJ1-1 TRBV28
TGTGCCTGGCTCAGAGTGGGGGCCGATTTACCGATGAACACTGAAGCTTTCTTT CAWLRVGADLPMNTEAFF NA 18 NA TRBJ1-1 TRBV30
TGCAGCGCAAATACAGGGGATCTCTCTGGGGCCAACGTCCTGACTTTC CSANTGDLSGANVLTF NA 16 TRBD1 TRBJ2-6 TRBV29-1
TGCGCCAGCAGCACCCTCGGACAGGGGAATAACTATGGCTACACCTTC CASSTLGQGNNYGYTF NA 16 TRBD1 TRBJ1-2 TRBV5-1
TGTGCCAGCAGCTTGGGACTTGGGGAGCAGTACTTC CASSLGLGEQYF NA 12 NA TRBJ2-7 TRBV5-4
TGTGCCTGGAGACCGTCCCTGGGACATCTCCACTTT CAWRPSLGHLHF NA 12 NA TRBJ1-6 TRBV30
TGTGCCAGCAGCCCGAGGGTGGGGAACACTGAAGCTTTCTTT CASSPRVGNTEAFF NA 14 NA TRBJ1-1 TRBV7-2
TGTGCCAGCAGCTTAGCAGAGCCTTTCTATGGCTACACCTTC CASSLAEPFYGYTF NA 14 NA TRBJ1-2 TRBV7-2
TGTGCCTGGAGTGTTAGATGGGGGAGGGAAGCTTTCTTT CAWSVRWGREAFF few 13 NA TRBJ1-1 TRBV30
TGTGCCAGCAGTCCTCGTCGGGGGGGAATCGGCGAGCAGTACTTC CASSPRRGGIGEQYF NA 15 TRBD2 TRBJ2-7 TRBV28
TGTGCCAGCAGCTTATGGGCTAGCGGGGAAGAGACCCAGTACTTC CASSLWASGEETQYF NA 15 TRBD2 TRBJ2-5 TRBV7-2
TGTGCCAGCAGCTTAGGGACAGGGGGCTATGGCTACACCTTC CASSLGTGGYGYTF NA 14 TRBD1 TRBJ1-2 TRBV7-6
TGTGCCATCAGTGAGTCGTTTGGGCAGGGGGATGAGACCCAGTACTTC CAISESFGQGDETQYF few 16 TRBD1 TRBJ2-5 TRBV10-3
TGTGCCAGCAGTGAAACTCCCCTCTCGGGGCTAGCGGGAGGGTCCCAAGAGACCCAGTACTTC CASSETPLSGLAGGSQETQYF NA 21 TRBD2 TRBJ2-5 TRBV6-1
TGTGCCAGCAATGGAAGCGGATCTAACTATGGCTACACCTTC CASNGSGSNYGYTF NA 14 NA TRBJ1-2 TRBV25-1
TGTGCCAGCAGTTACTCGATTTTGGGGGCATCGTTCGGCTACACCTTC CASSYSILGASFGYTF NA 16 NA TRBJ1-2 TRBV6-6
TGTGCCTGGGACAGGGAAGGTATGCAGCCCCAGCATTTT CAWDREGMQPQHF few 13 TRBD1 TRBJ1-5 TRBV30
TGTGCCAGCAGTTACGGACAGGGTATAAGTGGCTACACCTTC CASSYGQGISGYTF NA 14 TRBD1 TRBJ1-2 TRBV6-5
TGCAGCGCCAGAAAGGCGCTAGCCCCGGATACGCAGTATTTT CSARKALAPDTQYF NA 14 NA TRBJ2-3 TRBV29-1
TGTGCCAGCGGTAGGACTAGTTTTGAGCAGTACTTC CASGRTSFEQYF NA 12 TRBD2 TRBJ2-7 TRBV6-1
TGTGCCAGCAGCTTGGGTGCGAGCGGGGGCTTCCAAGAGACCCAGTACTTC CASSLGASGGFQETQYF NA 17 TRBD2 TRBJ2-5 TRBV5-4
TGTGCCAGCTTACGGGAGGACAGGGGAGGCTCACCCCTCCACTTT CASLREDRGGSPLHF NA 15 TRBD1 TRBJ1-6 TRBV2
TGCGCCAGCAGCTATGGACAGGGGGCGAGCACTGAAGCTTTCTTT CASSYGQGASTEAFF once 15 TRBD1 TRBJ1-1 TRBV5-1
TGTGCCAGCAGTTCTACCGGGACTAGCGGGAGCGCGGTTCAGTTCTTC CASSSTGTSGSAVQFF few 16 TRBD2 TRBJ2-1 TRBV28
TGTGCCTGGAGTGGCCTAGCGGGGAGTCAGTACTTC CAWSGLAGSQYF NA 12 TRBD2 TRBJ2-7 TRBV30
TGCAGCGTTGATTTGGGGGGGGTTTATACCGGGGAGCTGTTTTTT CSVDLGGVYTGELFF NA 15 TRBD2 TRBJ2-2 TRBV29-1
TGTGCCAGCAGCTCGAAGACAGGGACCGGCGAGCAGTACTTC CASSSKTGTGEQYF NA 14 TRBD1 TRBJ2-7 TRBV7-6
TGTGCCAGCAGCCCCCCGGGGGACTTAGCCAAAAACATTCAGTACTTC CASSPPGDLAKNIQYF few 16 NA TRBJ2-4 TRBV28
TGTGCCAGCAGTCTTGACAGGAACACTGAAGCTTTCTTT CASSLDRNTEAFF NA 13 NA TRBJ1-1 TRBV6-4
TGCAGCGTACTATCGGCGGGCAGAAAAAACACTGAAGCTTTCTTT CSVLSAGRKNTEAFF NA 15 NA TRBJ1-1 TRBV29-1
TGTGCCAGCAGTGACTCCCTAGCGGGGGCAACAGAGCAGTTCTTC CASSDSLAGATEQFF NA 15 TRBD2 TRBJ2-1 TRBV6-4
TGCGCCAGCAGACGTAAGATCTGGGGCTACTACCGTTTGAACACTGAAGCTTTCTTT CASRRKIWGYYRLNTEAFF NA 19 NA TRBJ1-1 TRBV4-1
TGTGCCAGCAGGCGACAGGGGAACACTGAAGCTTTCTTT CASRRQGNTEAFF once 13 TRBD1 TRBJ1-1 TRBV27
TGCGCCAGCAGCAGAGGACTAGCGGATGTGACCCAGTACTTC CASSRGLADVTQYF few 14 TRBD2 TRBJ2-5 TRBV5-1
TGCGCCAGCAGCCAAGAAGGTGGGCAGGGAGGTTCACCCCTCCACTTT CASSQEGGQGGSPLHF NA 16 NA TRBJ1-6 TRBV4-1
TGTGCCAGCAGCCCAAGGACAGGGTTGAGCGGCTACACCTTC CASSPRTGLSGYTF NA 14 TRBD1 TRBJ1-2 TRBV7-9
TGTGCCAGCATCAGAAAGCCGGACAGGGGTATGGCTAACTATGGCTACACCTTC CASIRKPDRGMANYGYTF NA 18 TRBD1 TRBJ1-2 TRBV7-9
TGCGCCAGCAGCTTGGTGTTAGCGGGAGGGGATACGCAGTATTTT CASSLVLAGGDTQYF few 15 TRBD2 TRBJ2-3 TRBV5-1
TGTGCCAGCTCACCACCGTCAGGGATTGATGATGGCTACACCTTC CASSPPSGIDDGYTF NA 15 NA TRBJ1-2 TRBV18
TGTGCCAGCAGTTACTCGTCGGCAGGGGGTTTGAACATTCAGTACTTC CASSYSSAGGLNIQYF NA 16 TRBD1 TRBJ2-4 TRBV6-5
TGTGCCAGCACAGGGTTCCGGACAGATACGCAGTATTTT CASTGFRTDTQYF NA 13 NA TRBJ2-3 TRBV6-4